What follows describes a single TCR beta chain. This specimen belongs to a study of technical replicates of blood from a handful of donors. This CDR3 spans 16 amino acids. Unmatched junction bases numbered 0, after V lost 1 base and J lost 2 bases. Germline V gene sequence: CDR1 KGHSH, CDR2 LQKENI. This table comes from immunoSEQ multiplex PCR, and its TCRdb copy is limited to in-frame clones, with some not included. The table has tens of thousands of clones, 96% seen once; the top ten hold about 0.33%. The clonotype was recovered from a human donor in good health. What was sequenced was T cells isolated from PBMCs. The chain links TRBV18 to TRBJ2-6, with 9 bases fitting TRBD1. The CDR3 nucleotides are TGTGCCAGCTCACCACGGACAGGGGCTGGGGCCAACGTCCTGACTTTC. As protein: CASSPRTGAGANVLTF.